Listed below are T cell receptor beta chains from one sample, sequenced in a study of blood T cell repertoires in COVID-19. The method was immunoSEQ multiplex PCR; TCRdb's version includes in-frame clones alone and lacks a portion of them. The data contain more than 250,000 clones, about nine tenths of them singletons. The sequencing sample was made of PBMCs or T cells enriched from blood (not recorded which). The receptors were sampled from a woman under 30 who had recovered from COVID-19. Both conserved end residues are trimmed from each CDR3. The order of the fields is D gene, clone size, J gene, V gene, CDR3 protein. D genes are given only for firm matches. Clone size is shown for a subset of rows, as once, few, many or a class of expanded clone.

>-|-|TRBJ2-7|TRBV21-1
ASSKGSGDYSYEQY
>TRBD2|-|TRBJ2-1|TRBV6-5
ASHSGRINNEQF
>-|few|TRBJ2-4|TRBV28
ASSFSWLTAKNIQY
>TRBD1|-|TRBJ2-5|TRBV5-1
ASSLGQGAQETQY
>-|-|TRBJ1-2|TRBV19
ASSIGGHRGYGYT
>-|-|TRBJ2-7|TRBV30
AWSTGSSYEQY
>-|-|TRBJ2-7|TRBV12-3/TRBV12-4
ASSTQGKYEQY
>-|few|TRBJ2-2|TRBV6-5
ASSYSKQNTGELF
>-|-|TRBJ2-3|TRBV30
VFDRSSSTDTQY
>TRBD1|-|TRBJ1-2|TRBV19
ASSNYAGTGGDGYT
>-|-|-|TRBV27
ASSLRAEAYEQY